Ten or more counts support the clone carrying this T cell receptor (beta chain). Its antigen is not known. The data were obtained in a study of response to subunit inactivated influenza vaccine. Overall study findings and caveats: The authors offered the suggestion that each seasonal influenza vaccination recruits few new T cells.

CDR1 SGHRS and CDR2 YFSETQ come from the germline V gene. The CDR3 runs to 13 residues. Trimming took off 5 bases at V and 1 base at J, with 8 bases between the two ends. TCRdb independently ran MiXCR on the RT-PCR reads; one entry per CDR3 protein. Here the sample spans about 520,000 distinct CDR3 sequences, less than 7.5% being singletons. This specimen consisted of PBMCs from blood, obtained less than 30 months after vaccination. V gene TRBV5-1 combines with J gene TRBJ2-3; D is unresolved. This TCR was recovered from a man aged 45 to 75 who received an inactivated influenza vaccine. Here the CDR3 reads CASSRSRTDTQYF. CDR3 DNA: TGCGCCAGCAGTCGGTCCCGCACAGATACGCAGTATTTT. The full variable domain, with the rest looked up from reference TRBV5-1 and TRBJ2-3, is KAGVTQTPRYLIKTRGQQVTLSCSPISGHRSVSWYQQTPGQGLQFLFEYFSETQRNKGNFPGRFSGRQFSNSRSEMNVSTLELGDSALYLCASSRSRTDTQYFGPGTRLTVL.